This TCR beta chain was sequenced in a study of cytomegalovirus exposure and HLA in healthy donors. Researchers ran the PCR with 60 Vbeta and 13 Jbeta primers. Measured with immunoSEQ multiplex PCR; TCRdb has only the in-frame clones, and not every one. The table has 60,000 to 75,000 clones, roughly 78% seen once. The study's findings and limits: Later analysis associated a missense DCLRE1C variant with TCR beta V- and J-gene trimming.

CDR1 is SSHAT and CDR2 is FNYEAQ in the germline V gene (reference sequence). This CDR3 has 15 amino acids. As regards this clone: Its antigen is unknown. One end of the junction does not line up with germline, which may come from a read error.

The genes are TRBV7-7 and TRBJ2-1; D not resolved. Sequenced material: PBMCs. The TCR originated in a woman aged 40-49 years in good health and CMV-seropositive. The CDR3 coding sequence is TGTGCTAGCAGCTTGGGCAGCTCTACCTACAATGAGCAGTTCTTC. Its translation: CASSLGSSTYNEQFF.